A single sample is the source of the 12 T cell receptor beta chains below, sequenced in a study of blood T cell repertoires in COVID-19. TCRdb keeps only in-frame clones here, not all; method: immunoSEQ multiplex PCR. The sample includes roughly 250,000 clones, around 90% of them seen just once. Specimen: peripheral blood. Receptor source: a middle-aged woman with acute or convalescent COVID-19.

The chain is built from TRBV9 and TRBJ1-2, with 8 bases identical to TRBD1. The CDR3 has 15 amino acids. V shed 0 bases and J 4 bases; nucleotides not matched to a gene: 5. Per the germline V gene, CDR1 is SGDLS and CDR2 is YYNGEE. The CDR3 sequence: CASSVGTGLTYGYTF. The CDR3 region has the DNA TGTGCCAGCAGCGTAGGGACAGGGTTAACCTATGGCTACACCTTC.

The V and J genes are TRBV25-1 and TRBJ2-5; 7 positions match TRBD1. Per the germline V gene, CDR1 is MGHDK and CDR2 is SYGVNS. This CDR3 spans 15 amino acids. J lost 5 bases, V lost 7 bases, and 13 bases had no gene match. CDR3 DNA sequence: TGTGCCAGCACCGAAAGGGCAGGGGGAATGGAGACCCAGTACTTC. Translated, it gives CASTERAGGMETQYF.

The genes are TRBV3-1 (or the pseudogene TRBV3-2) and TRBJ1-4; TRBD1 is a possible D gene (5 bases). This CDR3 comprises 14 residues. The V and J ends lost 0 bases and 7 bases respectively, with 9 bases between them. The V gene's germline CDR1 is LGHDT and CDR2 YNNKEL (reference sequence). The CDR3 bases are TGTGCCAGCAGCCAAGAAGTAAGGGGTGAAAAACTGTTTTTT. Amino acids: CASSQEVRGEKLFF.

The rearrangement uses TRBV10-3 and TRBJ1-2, with D unclear. The V end lost 3 bases, the J end lost 3 bases, and 11 bases lay between the germline ends. This CDR3 has 14 residues. Looked up from germline, CDR1 is ENHRY and CDR2 is SYGVKD. The CDR3 nucleotides are TGTGCCATCAGTGAATTTGAGGCTTACTATGGCTACACCTTC. This gives the protein CAISEFEAYYGYTF.

The V call is TRBV5-4, the J call TRBJ1-2; D is uncertain. CDR1 and CDR2 from the germline V gene are SGHNT and YYREEE (reference sequence). The CDR3 runs to 11 residues. Deletions cut 4 bases from V and 1 base from J, with 2 bases between. CDR3: CASSLNYGYTF. DNA for the CDR3: TGTGCCAGCAGCCTTAACTATGGCTACACCTTC.

This chain joins TRBV7-2 and TRBJ1-2; 8 bases are shared with TRBD1. The CDR3 extends over 15 amino acids. CDR1 is SGHTA, CDR2 FQGNSA, per germline. V shed 4 bases, J shed 8 bases, and the junction held 12 bases outside the gene matches. CDR3 bases: TGTGCCAGCAGCTATCAACCCCAGGGGGCAGGAGGCTACACCTTC. It is translated as CASSYQPQGAGGYTF.

V is TRBV10-2 and J is TRBJ2-5, with 12 nucleotides matching TRBD1. CDR3 length equals 15 residues. Germline V lookup: CDR1 WSHSY, CDR2 SAAADI. Unmatched junction bases numbered 4, after V lost 4 bases and J lost 4 bases. The CDR3 sequence: CASSGDRGPGETQYF. The CDR3 region has the DNA TGCGCCAGCAGTGGGGACAGGGGGCCGGGAGAGACCCAGTACTTC.

This chain uses TRBV2 with TRBJ1-6; 8 bases align to TRBD1. The V segment lost 5 bases and the J segment 10 bases; nucleotides outside the gene matches: 13. CDR1 and CDR2 from the germline V gene are SNHLY and FYNNEI. CDR3 length: 16 residues. CDR3 sequence reads: CASSPTGGRPGSPLHF. CDR3 in DNA: TGTGCCAGCAGTCCCACAGGGGGGCGCCCAGGATCACCCCTCCACTTT.

The chain joins TRBV2 to TRBJ2-3, with D perhaps TRBD2 (7 bases). CDR1 and CDR2 from the germline V gene are SNHLY and FYNNEI. V lost 6 bases, J lost 2 bases, and 9 bases lay in between. The CDR3 runs to 13 residues. The CDR3: CASRGGPTDTQYF. The CDR3 DNA reads TGTGCCAGCAGGGGGGGGCCCACAGATACGCAGTATTTT.

This clone was counted once. The chain employs TRBV15 and TRBJ1-3, with TRBD1 matching over 10 bases. Germline CDR1 LNHNV, CDR2 YYDKDF (reference sequence). The CDR3 spans 16 residues. With V trimmed by 4 bases and J by 4 bases, 7 bases remained unmatched. CDR3 loop: CATSNPGQGSGNTIYF. In DNA form, the CDR3 reads TGTGCCACCAGCAACCCGGGACAGGGGTCCGGAAACACCATATATTTT.

The J gene is TRBJ1-5, the V gene TRBV10-3; D is perhaps TRBD1 (6 bases). Trimming pared 2 bases from V and 7 bases from J, leaving 12 bases between. Germline V gives CDR1 ENHRY, CDR2 SYGVKD. The CDR3 extends over 14 amino acids. CDR3: CAISERTELQPQHF. The CDR3 nucleotides are TGTGCCATCAGTGAGAGGACAGAACTCCAGCCCCAGCATTTT.

The chain couples TRBV3-1 (or the pseudogene TRBV3-2) to TRBJ1-4; no definite D call. The CDR3 is 15 amino acids. V lost 4 bases to trimming and J lost 0 bases, with 9 bases between them. The germline V gene encodes CDR1 LGHDT and CDR2 YNNKEL (reference sequence). The CDR3 DNA reads TGTGCCAGCAGCCGGCGGGGAGCAACTAATGAAAAACTGTTTTTT. Protein sequence: CASSRRGATNEKLFF.